This T cell receptor beta chain is drawn from a study of T cells in Graves' hyperthyroidism and ophthalmopathy. Regarding the study as a whole: Stable hyperthyroidism and ophthalmopathy were separated using 13 V-J signatures. A median roughly 6.6 months before onset, the model predicted ophthalmopathy.

The CDR3 spans 14 residues. Many counts were recorded for this clonotype. Its specificity is unknown. Germline is not matched at one junction end, which may reflect a read error. From RNA transcripts, TCR beta CDR3 regions were amplified. Researchers ran a first-round RT-PCR on the TCR CDR3 using the HTBI primer set. TCRdb ran MiXCR on the multiplex PCR reads and lists one entry per CDR3 protein. Seen here are more than 550,000 distinct CDR3 sequences, roughly 17% observed once, and the top ten hold roughly 15%. The authors deemed Graves' hyperthyroidism stable absent ophthalmopathy progression within 18 months. Thyroid ultrasound, orbital computed tomography, clinical symptoms, and serum thyroxine and TRAb underpinned diagnoses.

This sequence was found in a middle-aged man with Graves' hyperthyroidism. The sequenced material came from blood. The rearrangement uses TRBV12-3 or TRBV12-4 and TRBJ1-1; TRBD1 might be the D (5 bases). The CDR3 protein is CASSSRASNTEALF. CDR3 DNA: TGTGCCAGCAGTTCCAGGGCGTCCAACACTGAAGCTCTCTTT.